The entry below describes one T cell receptor beta chain. At one boundary the junction diverges from the germline segment, which might be a read error. This specimen comes from a study of identical twins. TCRdb re-called the 5' RACE reads with MiXCR, one entry per CDR3 protein. The data hold about 290,000 distinct CDR3 sequences, with less than 9.5% observed a single time. The germline CDR1 and CDR2 sequences are LGHDT and YNNKEL (reference sequence). The CDR3 contains 17 residues. The sample was also linked to a second study, of yellow fever vaccine responses in identical twins. Per that study: Vaccine T cell responses of twins reportedly seemed partly convergent and partly personalized.

This chain joins TRBV3-1 and TRBJ2-3; no clear D. Specimen: CD8+ T cells sorted from blood. The sequence derives from a woman aged 18-35 years in good health. The CDR3 spells CASCQEIGEVFTDTQYF. The CDR3 bases are TGTGCCAGCTGCCAAGAGATAGGCGAGGTGTTCACAGATACGCAGTATTTT.